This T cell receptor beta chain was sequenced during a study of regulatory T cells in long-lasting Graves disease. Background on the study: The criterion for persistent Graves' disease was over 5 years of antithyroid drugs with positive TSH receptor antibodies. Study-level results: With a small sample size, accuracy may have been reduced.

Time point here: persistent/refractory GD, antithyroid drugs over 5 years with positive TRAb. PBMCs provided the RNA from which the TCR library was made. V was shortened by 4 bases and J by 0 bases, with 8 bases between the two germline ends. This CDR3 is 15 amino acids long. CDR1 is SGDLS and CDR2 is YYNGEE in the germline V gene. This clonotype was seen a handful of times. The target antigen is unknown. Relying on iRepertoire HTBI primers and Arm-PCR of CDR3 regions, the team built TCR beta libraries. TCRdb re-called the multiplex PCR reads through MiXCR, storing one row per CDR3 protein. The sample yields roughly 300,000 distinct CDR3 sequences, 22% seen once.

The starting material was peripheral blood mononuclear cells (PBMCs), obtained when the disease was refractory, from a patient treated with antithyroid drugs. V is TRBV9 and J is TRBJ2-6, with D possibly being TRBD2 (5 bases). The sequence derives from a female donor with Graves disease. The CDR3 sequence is CASSSRDSGANVLTF. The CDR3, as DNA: TGTGCCAGCAGCTCCCGGGACTCTGGGGCCAACGTCCTGACTTTC.